The clone carrying this T cell receptor beta chain was detected a few times. Its antigen is not identified. J was trimmed by 5 bases and V by 4 bases; bases with no gene match: 7. Germline lookup yields CDR1 SGHRS and CDR2 YFSETQ. The CDR3 consists of 14 residues. These data belong to a study of blood T cells in healthy people across ages. General study points: Older age coincided with a roughly linear decline in TCR beta diversity per million T cells. When one million T cells were used, diversity estimates were thought to be underestimates.

Combining a sample-barcoded 5' primer with a J-beta primer mix, a second PCR ran for roughly 6 to 12 cycles. TCRdb re-derived calls from the 5' RACE reads in MiXCR, one entry per CDR3 protein. Among about 1.5 million distinct CDR3 sequences listed, under 55% were seen once. V gene TRBV5-1 combines with J gene TRBJ2-7; TRBD1 agrees at 9 bases. This sequence originates from a young woman in good health. The source material was blood. As DNA, the CDR3 is TGCGCCAGCAGCGTGGGACAGGGAATGGACGAGCAGTACTTC. Translation: CASSVGQGMDEQYF. The variable domain in full, completed from reference TRBV5-1 and TRBJ2-7, reads KAGVTQTPRYLIKTRGQQVTLSCSPISGHRSVSWYQQTPGQGLQFLFEYFSETQRNKGNFPGRFSGRQFSNSRSEMNVSTLELGDSALYLCASSVGQGMDEQYFGPGTRLTVT.